This T cell receptor (beta chain) was observed in a study of T cell responses to AZD1222 COVID-19 vaccine. Study results and caveats: When two AZD1222 doses had been given, Spike-specific TCR breadth and depth rose. The reported proportion of spike-specific TCRs targeting unmutated variant regions was nearly half. Donors were chiefly white British, with a greater number of females, and clonal diversity was perhaps underestimated.

Second-dose schedules of about 4 or about 12 weeks were combined. Remarks on this clone: No antigen is known for it.

The protocol was immunoSEQ multiplex PCR, while the TCRdb copy is restricted to in-frame clones and leaves out a portion. The sample yields 150,000 to 200,000 clones, about 91% seen once. This CDR3 is built from 14 residues. Looked up from germline, CDR1 is SGDLS and CDR2 is YYNGEE. Germline trimming cut 3 bases from V and 6 bases from J; bases unmatched to any gene: 4. This receptor was taken from an adult who received the AZD1222 COVID-19 vaccine. This specimen was peripheral blood, taken 28 days after the second AZD1222 dose. This chain connects TRBV9 to TRBJ1-4; 8 bases align to TRBD1. As DNA, the CDR3 is TGTGCCAGCAGCGACGACAGGGGTGATGAAAAACTGTTTTTT. This encodes CASSDDRGDEKLFF.